This T cell receptor beta chain was captured in a study of cytomegalovirus exposure and HLA in healthy donors. Study summary: Some 91 million unique TCRs from HLA-typed donors were held in an early release of data. Within the Caucasian-associated ancestry cluster were 81% of the roughly 400 genotyped donors.

CDR3 size: 13 residues. V trimming: 4 bases; J trimming: 5 bases; junction bases outside the gene matches: 1. Germline V gives CDR1 LGHNA, CDR2 YSLEER. Regarding donors, all were healthy bone marrow donors. A multiplex PCR was run with 60 Vbeta primers and 13 Jbeta primers. Profiling relied on immunoSEQ multiplex PCR, and the TCRdb table lists in-frame clones only, not all of them. The data contain fewer than 130,000 clones, over 60% of them singletons. This clone was detected only a few times. Sequenced sample: PBMCs. This sequence originates from a man between 25 and 39 years old in good health and CMV-seropositive. V usage is TRBV4-3 and J usage is TRBJ1-1; 10 nucleotides agree with TRBD1. CDR3 amino acids: CASSRQGATEAFF. The CDR3 nucleotides are TGCGCCAGCAGCCGACAGGGGGCTACTGAAGCTTTCTTT.